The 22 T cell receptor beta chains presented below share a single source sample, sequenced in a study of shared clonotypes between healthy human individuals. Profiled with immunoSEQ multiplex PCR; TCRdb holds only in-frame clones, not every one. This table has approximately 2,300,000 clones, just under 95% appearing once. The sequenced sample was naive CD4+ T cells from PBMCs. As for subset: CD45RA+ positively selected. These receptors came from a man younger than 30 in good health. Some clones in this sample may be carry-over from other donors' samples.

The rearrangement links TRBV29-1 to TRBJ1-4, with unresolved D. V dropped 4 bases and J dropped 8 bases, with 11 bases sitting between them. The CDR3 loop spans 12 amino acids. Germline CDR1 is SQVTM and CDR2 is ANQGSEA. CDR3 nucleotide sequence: TGCAGCGTTGTGGGAGTAGGGGAAAAACTGTTTTTT. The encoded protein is CSVVGVGEKLFF.

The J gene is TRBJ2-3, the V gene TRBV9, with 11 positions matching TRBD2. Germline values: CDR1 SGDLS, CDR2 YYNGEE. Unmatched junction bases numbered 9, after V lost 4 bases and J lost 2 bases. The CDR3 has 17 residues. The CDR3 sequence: CASSPQTTSGNTDTQYF. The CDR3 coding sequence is TGTGCCAGCAGCCCCCAAACGACTAGCGGGAACACAGATACGCAGTATTTT.

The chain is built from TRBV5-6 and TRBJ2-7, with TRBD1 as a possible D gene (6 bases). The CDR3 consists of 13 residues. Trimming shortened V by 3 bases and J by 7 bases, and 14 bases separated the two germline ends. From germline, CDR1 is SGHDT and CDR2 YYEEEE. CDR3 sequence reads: CASSYGTPLEQYF. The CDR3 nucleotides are TGTGCCAGCAGCTACGGGACACCCCTGGAGCAGTACTTC.

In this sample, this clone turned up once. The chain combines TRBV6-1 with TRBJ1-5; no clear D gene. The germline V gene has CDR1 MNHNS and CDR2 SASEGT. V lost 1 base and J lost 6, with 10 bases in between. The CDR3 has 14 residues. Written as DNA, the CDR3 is TGTGCCAGCAGTGAAGTTTTCCAGAGTCAGCCCCAGCATTTT. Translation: CASSEVFQSQPQHF.

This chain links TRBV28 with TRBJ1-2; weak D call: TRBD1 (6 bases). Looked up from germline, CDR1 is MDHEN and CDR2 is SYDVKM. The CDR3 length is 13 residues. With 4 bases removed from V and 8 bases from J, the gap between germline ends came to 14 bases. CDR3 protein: CASSSQGLWGYTF. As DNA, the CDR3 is TGTGCCAGCAGTTCACAGGGCCTGTGGGGCTACACCTTC.

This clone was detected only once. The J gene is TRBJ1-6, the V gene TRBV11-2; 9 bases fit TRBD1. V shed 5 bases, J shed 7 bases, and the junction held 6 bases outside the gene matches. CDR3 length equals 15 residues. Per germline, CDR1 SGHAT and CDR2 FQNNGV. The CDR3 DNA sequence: TGTGCCAGCAGCGCCCGGGACAGGGCCAATTCACCCCTCCACTTT. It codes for CASSARDRANSPLHF.

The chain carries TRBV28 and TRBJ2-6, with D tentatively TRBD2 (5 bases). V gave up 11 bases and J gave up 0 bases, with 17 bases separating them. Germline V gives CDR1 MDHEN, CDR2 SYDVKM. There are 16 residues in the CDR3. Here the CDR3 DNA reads TGTGCCGCGGGCAAGGCCTCAACCTCTGGGGCCAACGTCCTGACTTTC. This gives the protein CAAGKASTSGANVLTF.

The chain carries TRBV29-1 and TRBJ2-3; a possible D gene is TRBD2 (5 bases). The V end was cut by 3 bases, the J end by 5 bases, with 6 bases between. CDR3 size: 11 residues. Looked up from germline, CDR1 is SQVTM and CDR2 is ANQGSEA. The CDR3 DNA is TGCAGCGTTGACGGAGGAGATACGCAGTATTTT. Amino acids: CSVDGGDTQYF.

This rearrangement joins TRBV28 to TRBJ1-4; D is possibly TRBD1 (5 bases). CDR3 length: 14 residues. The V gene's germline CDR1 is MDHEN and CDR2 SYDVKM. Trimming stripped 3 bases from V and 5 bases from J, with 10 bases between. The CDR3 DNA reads TGTGCCAGCAGTTTCCCCCCAGGGAATGAAAAACTGTTTTTT. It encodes CASSFPPGNEKLFF.

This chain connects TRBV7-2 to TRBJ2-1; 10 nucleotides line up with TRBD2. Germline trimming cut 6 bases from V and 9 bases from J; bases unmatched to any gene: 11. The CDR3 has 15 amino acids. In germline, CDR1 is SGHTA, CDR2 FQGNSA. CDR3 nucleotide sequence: TGTGCCAGCAGGCTACTAGCGGGACCGGGAGGTGAGCAGTTCTTC. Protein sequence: CASRLLAGPGGEQFF.

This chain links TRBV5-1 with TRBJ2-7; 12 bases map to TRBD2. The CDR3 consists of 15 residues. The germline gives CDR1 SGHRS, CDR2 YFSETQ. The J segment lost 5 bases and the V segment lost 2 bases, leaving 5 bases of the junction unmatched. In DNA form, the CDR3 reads TGCGCCAGCAGCTTCCTAGCGGGAGGGCCCCACGAGCAGTACTTC. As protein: CASSFLAGGPHEQYF.

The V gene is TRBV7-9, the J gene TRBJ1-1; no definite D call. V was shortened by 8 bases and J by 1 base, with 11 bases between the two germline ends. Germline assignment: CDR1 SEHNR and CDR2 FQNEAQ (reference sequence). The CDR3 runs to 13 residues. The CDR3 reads CASVVYPNTEAFF. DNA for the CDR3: TGTGCCAGCGTGGTTTACCCGAACACTGAAGCTTTCTTT.

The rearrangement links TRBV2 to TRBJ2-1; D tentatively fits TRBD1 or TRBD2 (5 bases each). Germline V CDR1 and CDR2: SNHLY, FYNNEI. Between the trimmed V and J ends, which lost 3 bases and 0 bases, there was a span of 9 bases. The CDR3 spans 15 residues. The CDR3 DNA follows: TGTGCCAGCAGTGATCGGGGCAGCTCCTACAATGAGCAGTTCTTC. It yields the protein CASSDRGSSYNEQFF.

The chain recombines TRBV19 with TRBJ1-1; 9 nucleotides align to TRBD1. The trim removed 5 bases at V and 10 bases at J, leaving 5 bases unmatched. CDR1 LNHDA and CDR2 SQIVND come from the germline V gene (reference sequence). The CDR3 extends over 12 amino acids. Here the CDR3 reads CASSGGTGTAFF. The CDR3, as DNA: TGTGCCAGTAGTGGAGGGACAGGGACAGCTTTCTTT.

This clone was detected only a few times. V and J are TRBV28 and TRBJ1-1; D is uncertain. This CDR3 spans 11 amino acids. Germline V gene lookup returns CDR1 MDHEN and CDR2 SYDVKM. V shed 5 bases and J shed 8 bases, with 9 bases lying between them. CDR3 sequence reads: CASSARTEAFF. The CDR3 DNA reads TGTGCCAGCAGTGCGCGGACGGAAGCTTTCTTT.

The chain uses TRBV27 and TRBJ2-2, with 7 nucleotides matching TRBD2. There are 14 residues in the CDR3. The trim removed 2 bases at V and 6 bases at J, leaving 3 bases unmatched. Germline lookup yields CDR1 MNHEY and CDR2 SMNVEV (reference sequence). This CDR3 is CASSLTRGAGELFF. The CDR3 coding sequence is TGTGCCAGCAGTTTAACCCGGGGGGCCGGGGAGCTGTTTTTT.

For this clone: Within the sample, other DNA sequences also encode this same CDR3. The CDR3 coding sequence is TGCGCCAGCAGCCAAGATATAGGAGAGACCCAGTACTTC. Its translation: CASSQDIGETQYF. This sequence joins TRBV4-3 and TRBJ2-5, with D unclear. The CDR3 sequence is 13 residues long. Germline CDR1 reads LGHNA; CDR2 reads YSLEER. V was pared by 0 bases and J by 4 bases, with 6 bases between.

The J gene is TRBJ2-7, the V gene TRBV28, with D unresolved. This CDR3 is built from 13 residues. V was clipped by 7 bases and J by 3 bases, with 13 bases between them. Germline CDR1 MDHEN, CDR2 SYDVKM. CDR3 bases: TGTGCCAGCACCCTGGGCCAGAGCTACGAGCAGTACTTC. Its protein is CASTLGQSYEQYF.

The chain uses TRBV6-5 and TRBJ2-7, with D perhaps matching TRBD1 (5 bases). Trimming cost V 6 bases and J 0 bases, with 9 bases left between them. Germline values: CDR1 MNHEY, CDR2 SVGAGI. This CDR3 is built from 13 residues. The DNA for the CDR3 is TGTGCCAGCAGGCCAAGGGGCTCCTACGAGCAGTACTTC. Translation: CASRPRGSYEQYF.

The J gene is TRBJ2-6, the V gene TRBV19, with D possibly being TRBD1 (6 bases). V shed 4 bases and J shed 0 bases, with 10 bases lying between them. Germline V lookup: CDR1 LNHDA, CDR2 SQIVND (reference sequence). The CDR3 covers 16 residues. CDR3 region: CASSSRGLSGANVLTF. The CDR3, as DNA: TGTGCCAGTAGTAGCAGGGGCCTCTCTGGGGCCAACGTCCTGACTTTC. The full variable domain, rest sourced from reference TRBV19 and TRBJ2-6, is DGGITQSPKYLFRKEGQNVTLSCEQNLNHDAMYWYRQDPGQGLRLIYYSQIVNDFQKGDIAEGYSVSREKKESFPLTVTSAQKNPTAFYLCASSSRGLSGANVLTFGAGSRLTVL.

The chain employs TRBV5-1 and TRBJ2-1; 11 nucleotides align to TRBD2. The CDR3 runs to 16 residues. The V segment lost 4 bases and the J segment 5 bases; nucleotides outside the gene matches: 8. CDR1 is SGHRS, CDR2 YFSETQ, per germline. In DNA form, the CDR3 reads TGCGCCAGCAGCCTACCGACTAGCGGGATAAACAATGAGCAGTTCTTC. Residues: CASSLPTSGINNEQFF.

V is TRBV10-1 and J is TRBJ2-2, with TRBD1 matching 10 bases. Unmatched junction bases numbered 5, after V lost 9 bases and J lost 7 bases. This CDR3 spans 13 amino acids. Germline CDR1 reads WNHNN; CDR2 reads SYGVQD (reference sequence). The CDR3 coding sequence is TGCGCCAGTCCCGGGACAGGGGACGGGGAGCTGTTTTTT. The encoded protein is CASPGTGDGELFF.